The clone carrying this T cell receptor beta chain was counted a single time. One heparinised draw, averaging roughly 0.12 L, was taken per donor. The sample is drawn from a study of beta chain features in type 1 diabetes. Expressed TCRB transcripts were sequenced because the entire RNA isolate underwent reverse transcription. Naive, central memory and regulatory T cell samples yielded about 3.57 million reads on average. Sequencing was performed with immunoSEQ multiplex PCR; in TCRdb, only in-frame clones are kept and a portion is missing. This table has roughly 610,000 clones, roughly a sixth appearing once. V was trimmed by 4 bases and J by 3 bases, leaving 15 bases between them. Germline V CDR1 and CDR2: MNHNS, SASEGT. This CDR3 comprises 15 residues.

The chain couples TRBV6-1 to TRBJ1-1; the D gene is possibly TRBD1 (5 bases). This sequence was found in a man between 18 and 35 years old in good health. Sequencing input: naive CD4+ T cells from blood. The chain's CDR3 is CASSAQSSGDTEAFF. The CDR3 DNA reads TGTGCCAGCAGTGCACAGTCCTCGGGGGACACTGAAGCTTTCTTT.